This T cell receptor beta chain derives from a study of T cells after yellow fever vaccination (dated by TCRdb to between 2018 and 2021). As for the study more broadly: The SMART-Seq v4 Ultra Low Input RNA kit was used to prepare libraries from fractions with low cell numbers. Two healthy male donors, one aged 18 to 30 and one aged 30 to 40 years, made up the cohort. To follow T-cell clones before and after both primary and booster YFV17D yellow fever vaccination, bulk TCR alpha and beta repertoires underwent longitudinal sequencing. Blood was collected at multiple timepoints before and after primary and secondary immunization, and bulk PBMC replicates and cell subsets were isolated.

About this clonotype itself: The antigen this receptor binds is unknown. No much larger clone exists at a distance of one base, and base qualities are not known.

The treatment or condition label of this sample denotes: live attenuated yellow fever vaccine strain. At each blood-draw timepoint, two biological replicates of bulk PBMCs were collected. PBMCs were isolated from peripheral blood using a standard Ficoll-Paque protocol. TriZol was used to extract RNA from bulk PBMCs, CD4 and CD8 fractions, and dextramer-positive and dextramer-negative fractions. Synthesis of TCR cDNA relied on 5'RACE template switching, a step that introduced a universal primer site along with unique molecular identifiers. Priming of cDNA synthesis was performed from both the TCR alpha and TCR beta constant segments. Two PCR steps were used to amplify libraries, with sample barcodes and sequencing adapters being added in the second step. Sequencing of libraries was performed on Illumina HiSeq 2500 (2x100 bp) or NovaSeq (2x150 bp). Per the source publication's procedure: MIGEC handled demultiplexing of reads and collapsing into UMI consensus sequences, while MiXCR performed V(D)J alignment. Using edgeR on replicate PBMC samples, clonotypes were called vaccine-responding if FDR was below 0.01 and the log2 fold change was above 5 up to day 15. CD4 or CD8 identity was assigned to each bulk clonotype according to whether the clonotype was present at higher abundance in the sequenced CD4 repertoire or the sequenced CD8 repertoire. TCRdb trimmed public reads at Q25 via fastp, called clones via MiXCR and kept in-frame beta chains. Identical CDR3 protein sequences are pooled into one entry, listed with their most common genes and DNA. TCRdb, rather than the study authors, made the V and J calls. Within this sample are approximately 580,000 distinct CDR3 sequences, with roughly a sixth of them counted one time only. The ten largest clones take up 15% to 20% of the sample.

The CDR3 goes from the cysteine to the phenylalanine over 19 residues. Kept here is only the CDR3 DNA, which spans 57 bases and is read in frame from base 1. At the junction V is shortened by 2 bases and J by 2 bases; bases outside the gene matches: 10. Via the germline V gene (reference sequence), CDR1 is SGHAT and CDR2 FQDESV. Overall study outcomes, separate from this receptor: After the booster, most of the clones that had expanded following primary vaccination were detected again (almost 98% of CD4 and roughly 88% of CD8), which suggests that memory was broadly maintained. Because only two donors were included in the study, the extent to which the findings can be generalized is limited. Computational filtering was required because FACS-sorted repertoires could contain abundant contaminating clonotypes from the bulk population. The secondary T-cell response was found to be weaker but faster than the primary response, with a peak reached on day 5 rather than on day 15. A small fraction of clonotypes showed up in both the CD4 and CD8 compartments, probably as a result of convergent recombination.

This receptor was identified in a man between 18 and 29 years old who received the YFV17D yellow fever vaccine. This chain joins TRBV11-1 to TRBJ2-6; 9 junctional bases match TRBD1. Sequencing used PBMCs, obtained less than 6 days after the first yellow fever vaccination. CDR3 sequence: CASSLIPGQGSAGANVLTF. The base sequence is TGTGCCAGCAGCTTAATCCCGGGACAGGGATCGGCTGGGGCCAACGTCCTGACTTTC.